This entry lists 5 T cell receptor beta chains sequenced from one sample in a study of T cells in Graves' hyperthyroidism and ophthalmopathy. TCR beta CDR3 regions were amplified from RNA. The HTBI set primed first-round TCR CDR3 RT-PCR. TCRdb processed the multiplex PCR reads anew with MiXCR; each CDR3 protein has one entry. The sample lists some 210,000 distinct CDR3 sequences; about a sixth were seen once. The sample consisted of blood. The receptor source for this set is a man aged 50 to 59 with Graves' hyperthyroidism.

The chain couples TRBV9 to TRBJ1-1; D unresolved. CDR1 and CDR2 (germline): SGDLS, YYNGEE. Deletions cut 0 bases from V and 0 bases from J, with 12 bases between. This CDR3 comprises 16 residues. The CDR3 loop reads CASSVGVGSLNTEAFF. CDR3 coding DNA: TGTGCCAGCAGCGTAGGTGTAGGCAGCCTGAACACTGAAGCTTTCTTT.

This clonotype was seen at least ten times. V and J are TRBV13 and TRBJ2-7; 14 nucleotides agree with TRBD2. Germline trimming cut 3 bases from V and 3 bases from J; bases unmatched to any gene: 7. The CDR3 is 17 residues long. Per the germline V gene, CDR1 is PRHDT and CDR2 is FYEKMQ (reference sequence). CDR3 in DNA: TGTGCCAGCAGCTTTTCGGGACTAGCGGGAGTCCGCTACGAGCAGTACTTC. Protein: CASSFSGLAGVRYEQYF.

This clonotype was recorded many times. This chain uses TRBV12-3 or TRBV12-4 with TRBJ2-7; D may be TRBD1 (5 bases). The ends were cut back, 7 bases at V and 5 bases at J, with 15 bases in the middle. This CDR3 is 13 amino acids long. CDR3 bases: TGTGCCAGCACTCGCCAGCAGGGTGACGAGCAGTACTTC. This encodes CASTRQQGDEQYF.

This clonotype was picked up many times. V is TRBV10-3 and J is TRBJ2-1; 12 positions match TRBD2. CDR1 is ENHRY, CDR2 SYGVKD, per germline. Trimming removed 5 bases from V and 5 bases from J; junction bases left unmatched: 4. The CDR3 consists of 15 residues. CDR3 nucleotide sequence: TGTGCCATCAGTCCACTAGCGGGAGGACACAATGAGCAGTTCTTC. Translating it yields CAISPLAGGHNEQFF.

This clonotype was observed many times. The V gene is TRBV5-5, the J gene TRBJ1-1; no clear D. Trimming shortened V by 1 base and J by 4 bases, and 11 bases separated the two germline ends. CDR1 and CDR2 from the germline V gene are SGHKS and YYEKEE (reference sequence). The CDR3 length is 14 residues. The CDR3 is CASSLFGKGTEAFF. In DNA form, the CDR3 reads TGTGCCAGCAGCTTGTTTGGTAAGGGCACTGAAGCTTTCTTT.